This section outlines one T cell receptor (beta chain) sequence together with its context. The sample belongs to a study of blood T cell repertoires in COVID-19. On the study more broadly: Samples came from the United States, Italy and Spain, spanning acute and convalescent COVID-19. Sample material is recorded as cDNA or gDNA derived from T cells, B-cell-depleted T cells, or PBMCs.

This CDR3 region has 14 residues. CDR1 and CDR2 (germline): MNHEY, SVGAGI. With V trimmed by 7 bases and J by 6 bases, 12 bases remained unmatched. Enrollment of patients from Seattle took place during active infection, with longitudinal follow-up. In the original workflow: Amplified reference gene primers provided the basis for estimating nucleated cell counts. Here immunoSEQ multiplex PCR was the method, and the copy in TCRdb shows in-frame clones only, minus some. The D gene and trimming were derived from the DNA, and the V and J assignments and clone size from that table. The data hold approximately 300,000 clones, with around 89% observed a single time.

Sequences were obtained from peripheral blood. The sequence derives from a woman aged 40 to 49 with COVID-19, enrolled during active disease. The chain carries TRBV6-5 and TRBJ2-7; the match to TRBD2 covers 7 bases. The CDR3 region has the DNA TGTGCCAGCACCGCGGGGGTGGCTTCCGCCGAGCAGTACTTC. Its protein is CASTAGVASAEQYF.